This passage covers 32 T cell receptor beta chains from one sample sequenced in a study of cytomegalovirus exposure and HLA in healthy donors. Amplification used 60 Vbeta primers and 13 Jbeta primers. Here immunoSEQ multiplex PCR was the method, and the copy in TCRdb shows in-frame clones only, minus some. The data contain approximately 200,000 clones, around 79% of them singletons. What was sequenced was PBMCs. These receptors originate from a woman aged 18-30 years in good health and CMV-seronegative.

V and J are TRBV7-2 and TRBJ2-7, with 7 bases lining up with TRBD2. The V gene end was trimmed by 4 bases and the J gene end by 2 bases; junction bases not matched to a gene: 11. CDR3 length equals 16 residues. Germline-derived CDR1 and CDR2 are SGHTA and FQGNSA. The CDR3: CASSSSMGLAAYEQYF. The DNA for the CDR3 is TGTGCCAGCAGCTCAAGTATGGGGCTAGCGGCCTACGAGCAGTACTTC.

The rearrangement links TRBV28 to TRBJ1-1, with 7 bases lining up with TRBD1. The CDR3 contains 14 residues. The germline gives CDR1 MDHEN, CDR2 SYDVKM. The ends lost 5 bases at V and 5 bases at J; junction bases unmatched: 8. The CDR3: CASSTDRRVTEAFF. DNA of the CDR3: TGTGCCAGCAGTACGGACAGGCGGGTTACTGAAGCTTTCTTT.

CDR3 in amino acids: CASQDSGAPYNEQFF. DNA for the CDR3: TGCGCCAGCCAGGATAGCGGGGCACCCTACAATGAGCAGTTCTTC. This chain uses TRBV10-1 with TRBJ2-1; the match to TRBD2 covers 8 bases. Germline loops: CDR1 WNHNN, CDR2 SYGVQD (reference sequence). The CDR3 length is 15 residues. V dropped 8 bases and J dropped 2; count of bases not matched to a gene: 8.

J is TRBJ2-2 and V is TRBV5-6; 8 bases fit TRBD1. Germline-derived CDR1 and CDR2 are SGHDT and YYEEEE. Trimming at V came to 1 base and at J to 3 bases, leaving 5 bases not matched to a gene. This CDR3 comprises 16 residues. In nucleotides, the CDR3 is TGTGCCAGCAGCTTGTATCGGGACAGGCACACCGGGGAGCTGTTTTTT. This codes for CASSLYRDRHTGELFF.

This clone was observed a single time. The chain recombines TRBV7-8 with TRBJ2-7; tentative D call: TRBD1 (6 bases). Germline values: CDR1 SGHVS, CDR2 FQNEAQ. This CDR3 region has 14 residues. The V and J ends lost 1 base and 2 bases respectively, with 9 bases between them. CDR3 in amino acids: CASSLVPGAYEQYF. In DNA form, the CDR3 reads TGTGCCAGCAGCTTAGTTCCAGGGGCCTACGAGCAGTACTTC.

This chain connects TRBV7-8 to TRBJ2-5; the match to TRBD2 covers 11 bases. CDR3 length equals 15 residues. The V gene end was trimmed by 3 bases and the J gene end by 6 bases; junction bases not matched to a gene: 6. CDR1 and CDR2 (germline): SGHVS, FQNEAQ. The CDR3 loop reads CASSFLAGGPQTQYF. The CDR3, as DNA: TGTGCCAGCAGCTTCCTAGCGGGGGGCCCCCAGACCCAGTACTTC.

The chain links TRBV30 to TRBJ2-7, with 7 bases matching TRBD1. CDR1 and CDR2 from the germline V gene are GTSNPN and SVGIG (reference sequence). The CDR3 runs 11 residues. V shed 5 bases, J shed 5 bases, and the junction held 3 bases outside the gene matches. The CDR3 is CAWGTENEQYF. DNA for the CDR3: TGTGCCTGGGGGACAGAAAACGAGCAGTACTTC.

The chain is built from TRBV19 and TRBJ2-6; the D is unclear. CDR1 and CDR2 from the germline V gene are LNHDA and SQIVND (reference sequence). CDR3 size: 14 residues. Deletions cut 6 bases from V and 2 bases from J, with 8 bases between. The CDR3 here is CASRQDPGANVLTF. The DNA of the CDR3 is TGTGCCAGTAGACAAGATCCTGGGGCCAACGTCCTGACTTTC.

The gene calls are TRBV5-4 and TRBJ2-1; 12 bases are shared with TRBD2. The ends lost 0 bases at V and 5 bases at J; junction bases unmatched: 3. The CDR3 totals 16 residues. Germline assignment: CDR1 SGHNT and CDR2 YYREEE (reference sequence). CDR3 protein: CASSLALAGGNNEQFF. The CDR3 nucleotides read TGTGCCAGCAGCTTGGCCCTAGCGGGAGGGAACAATGAGCAGTTCTTC.

This sequence joins TRBV7-9 and TRBJ2-7; 11 nucleotides line up with TRBD2. From germline, CDR1 is SEHNR and CDR2 FQNEAQ (reference sequence). V trimming: 5 bases; J trimming: 6 bases; junction bases outside the gene matches: 15. This CDR3 is 17 amino acids long. The CDR3 loop reads CASSLPGTSGLRGEQYF. The CDR3 coding sequence is TGTGCCAGCAGCCTCCCCGGGACTAGCGGACTGAGAGGCGAGCAGTACTTC.

V is TRBV2 and J is TRBJ1-5; no clear D gene. CDR1 is SNHLY and CDR2 is FYNNEI in the germline V gene. The CDR3 is 15 amino acids. V was cut by 7 bases and J by 3 bases, with 16 bases left in between. The CDR3 region is CASTMGRTSNQPQHF. The CDR3 nucleotides read TGTGCCAGCACCATGGGGAGGACTTCCAATCAGCCCCAGCATTTT.

The chain combines TRBV5-6 with TRBJ2-5, with 9 nucleotides matching TRBD2. Germline CDR1 and CDR2: SGHDT and YYEEEE. CDR3 length equals 16 residues. V trimming: 1 base; J trimming: 1 base; junction bases outside the gene matches: 5. The CDR3 nucleotides are TGTGCCAGCAGCTTGTGGCTAGCGGGGCGCCAAGAGACCCAGTACTTC. Its translation: CASSLWLAGRQETQYF.

The chain recombines TRBV7-8 with TRBJ1-5; D possibly corresponds to TRBD1 (6 bases). Between the trimmed V and J ends, which lost 5 bases and 0 bases, there was a span of 11 bases. Per the germline V gene, CDR1 is SGHVS and CDR2 is FQNEAQ. CDR3 size: 15 residues. CDR3 nucleotide sequence: TGTGCCAGCAGCCGGGGGGCAATTAGCAATCAGCCCCAGCATTTT. Translating gives CASSRGAISNQPQHF.

The chain couples TRBV14 to TRBJ2-7; 7 bases agree with TRBD2. CDR1 is SGHDN and CDR2 is FVKESK in the germline V gene. This CDR3 region has 16 residues. V was pared by 0 bases and J by 0 bases, with 5 bases of the junction left unmatched. The CDR3 DNA sequence: TGTGCCAGCAGCCAAGACGGGGGGTCACTCTCCTACGAGCAGTACTTC. Amino acids: CASSQDGGSLSYEQYF.

Comments on this clone: At one of its ends the junction is not consistent with the germline gene, which may arise from a read error. V is TRBV9 and J is TRBJ2-7, with D maybe TRBD1 (6 bases). Germline values: CDR1 SGDLS, CDR2 YYNGEE. This CDR3 spans 14 amino acids. The CDR3 region has the DNA TGTGCCAGCAGCCCGACCGGGCAGGGGCACTCTAGTGACTTC. This codes for CASSPTGQGHSSDF. Supplemented by reference TRBV9 and TRBJ2-7, the full variable domain reads DSGVTQTPKHLITATGQRVTLRCSPRSGDLSVYWYQQSLDQGLQFLIQYYNGEERAKGNILERFSAQQFPDLHSELNLSSLELGDSALYFCASSPTGQGHSSDFGPGTRLTVT.

There are a few counts of this clone. This chain connects TRBV4-3 to TRBJ2-7; 9 nucleotides align to TRBD1. The germline CDR1 and CDR2 sequences are LGHNA and YSLEER. Losses at the gene ends were 1 base for V and 6 bases for J; bases not matched to a gene: 4. The length of the CDR3 is 14 residues. CDR3 residues: CASSQGDRAGEQYF. CDR3 nucleotide sequence: TGCGCCAGCAGCCAAGGGGACAGGGCGGGCGAGCAGTACTTC.

The rearrangement joins TRBV5-6 to TRBJ1-1, with D unclear. The CDR3 contains 14 residues. The V and J ends lost 0 bases and 5 bases respectively, with 11 bases between them. The germline V gene has CDR1 SGHDT and CDR2 YYEEEE. This CDR3 reads CASSLGPIQTEAFF. Here the CDR3 DNA reads TGTGCCAGCAGCTTGGGGCCCATCCAGACTGAAGCTTTCTTT.

The rearrangement links TRBV19 to TRBJ2-7, with 9 bases identical to TRBD2. CDR1 is LNHDA, CDR2 SQIVND, per germline (reference sequence). After removal of 5 bases from V and 7 bases from J, the junction contained 6 bases not matched to a gene. The CDR3 contains 13 residues. The CDR3 DNA is TGTGCCAGTAGTCCCTCAGCGGGAGGAGAGCAGTACTTC. This translates into CASSPSAGGEQYF.

CDR3 loop: CASSKDRGNLYEQYF. DNA of the CDR3: TGTGCCAGCAGTAAGGACAGGGGCAACCTCTACGAGCAGTACTTC. The chain uses TRBV6-5 and TRBJ2-7; 9 bases are a match to TRBD1. The J segment lost 3 bases and the V segment lost 5 bases, leaving 8 bases of the junction unmatched. Germline CDR1 is MNHEY and CDR2 is SVGAGI. The CDR3 consists of 15 residues.

CDR3 DNA sequence: TGTGCCAGCAGCGCCGAGGGGGGGACAGGTAACTATGGCTACACCTTC. It is translated as CASSAEGGTGNYGYTF. The chain links TRBV9 to TRBJ1-2, with 8 bases fitting TRBD1. This CDR3 is built from 16 residues. J lost 1 base, V lost 3 bases, and 8 bases had no gene match. Germline V gives CDR1 SGDLS, CDR2 YYNGEE.

Details on this clone: Other DNA sequences in this specimen translate into the identical CDR3. The chain couples TRBV7-3 to TRBJ2-7; D perhaps matches TRBD1 (6 bases). Trimming pared 0 bases from V and 6 bases from J, leaving 6 bases between. Germline V gene lookup returns CDR1 SGHTA and CDR2 FQGTGA. The CDR3 extends over 12 amino acids. CDR3 sequence reads: CASSLTGGEQYF. In DNA form, the CDR3 reads TGTGCCAGCAGCTTAACAGGGGGCGAGCAGTACTTC.

The J gene is TRBJ2-7, the V gene TRBV2; tentative D call: TRBD2 (5 bases). CDR3 length equals 14 residues. Per the germline V gene, CDR1 is SNHLY and CDR2 is FYNNEI. V was clipped by 6 bases and J by 2 bases, with 14 bases between them. CDR3 coding DNA: TGTGCCAGCAGGGCCAGGACTGATACCTACGAGCAGTACTTC. This encodes CASRARTDTYEQYF.

The chain has TRBV10-1 and TRBJ2-2; D not resolved. In germline, CDR1 is WNHNN, CDR2 SYGVQD (reference sequence). V gave up 4 bases and J gave up 3 bases, with 6 bases separating them. CDR3 length: 13 amino acids. The CDR3 DNA reads as TGCGCCAGCAGTGGGCCTTACACCGGGGAGCTGTTTTTT. It encodes CASSGPYTGELFF.

The chain joins TRBV25-1 to TRBJ1-4; no reliable D call. Germline CDR1 is MGHDK and CDR2 is SYGVNS. The CDR3 contains 17 residues. V was cut by 1 base and J by 1 base, with 13 bases left in between. The DNA for the CDR3 is TGTGCCAGCAGTGAATTCTATATGGCAGGAACTAATGAAAAACTGTTTTTT. Its translation: CASSEFYMAGTNEKLFF.

This clone was seen more than once but under ten times. V and J are TRBV9 and TRBJ1-2; 10 bases fit TRBD1. The ends lost 2 bases at V and 3 bases at J; junction bases unmatched: 7. The CDR3 has 16 amino acids. CDR1 is SGDLS and CDR2 is YYNGEE in the germline V gene. The CDR3 is CASSVPGTGVDYGYTF. The CDR3 DNA follows: TGTGCCAGCAGCGTCCCAGGGACAGGGGTCGACTATGGCTACACCTTC.

This chain uses TRBV6-5 with TRBJ1-3; TRBD1 matches at 10 bases. Trimming at V came to 6 bases and at J to 2 bases, leaving 1 base not matched to a gene. The germline gives CDR1 MNHEY, CDR2 SVGAGI. This CDR3 contains 14 residues. For the CDR3, the DNA is TGTGCCAGCAGGGACAGGGGGGCTGGAAACACCATATATTTT. It specifies CASRDRGAGNTIYF.

V is TRBV27 and J is TRBJ2-3; possibly TRBD2 for D (6 bases). Germline V lookup: CDR1 MNHEY, CDR2 SMNVEV (reference sequence). There are 14 residues in the CDR3. V lost 0 bases, J lost 8 bases, and 12 bases lay in between. As DNA, the CDR3 is TGTGCCAGCAGTTTATCCCTTTTGGGGGGTACGCAGTATTTT. It codes for CASSLSLLGGTQYF.

The chain couples TRBV7-9 to TRBJ1-3; D possibly corresponds to TRBD1 (6 bases). CDR1 SEHNR and CDR2 FQNEAQ come from the germline V gene (reference sequence). Deletions cut 2 bases from V and 1 base from J, with 9 bases between. The CDR3 has 15 amino acids. The CDR3 loop is CASSLRGQSGNTIYF. CDR3 sequence (DNA): TGTGCCAGCAGCTTAAGGGGACAATCTGGAAACACCATATATTTT.

This chain uses TRBV2 with TRBJ2-7; the match to TRBD2 covers 11 bases. With 7 bases clipped from V and 4 bases from J, the junction kept 9 bases outside the gene matches. Per the germline V gene, CDR1 is SNHLY and CDR2 is FYNNEI. The length of the CDR3 is 15 residues. The CDR3 region is CASTALAGGGYEQYF. Here the CDR3 DNA reads TGTGCCAGCACCGCCCTAGCGGGGGGCGGATACGAGCAGTACTTC.

This clone was counted once. Different DNA sequences within this sample yield the same CDR3. The V call is TRBV7-3, the J call TRBJ1-1; D gene ambiguous. V lost 1 base and J lost 5, with 8 bases in between. The CDR3 totals 13 residues. Germline V gene sequence: CDR1 SGHTA, CDR2 FQGTGA. The CDR3 coding sequence is TGTGCCAGCAGCTTAAGGAGGGAAACTGAAGCTTTCTTT. Translating gives CASSLRRETEAFF. The entire variable domain, with the rest obtained from reference TRBV7-3 and TRBJ1-1, is as follows: GAGVSQTPSNKVTEKGKYVELRCDPISGHTALYWYRQSLGQGPEFLIYFQGTGAADDSGLPNDRFFAVRPEGSVSTLKIQRTERGDSAVYLCASSLRRETEAFFGQGTRLTVV.

The chain joins TRBV5-1 to TRBJ2-3; 12 bases line up with TRBD2. Germline V CDR1 and CDR2: SGHRS, YFSETQ. V shed 0 bases and J 7 bases; nucleotides not matched to a gene: 9. CDR3 length equals 17 residues. CDR3 bases: TGCGCCAGCAGCTTGGCCCTTGCCCTAGCGGGGGGGAATACGCAGTATTTT. This translates into CASSLALALAGGNTQYF.

V and J are TRBV7-9 and TRBJ2-3, with D tentatively TRBD1 (5 bases). Germline CDR1 and CDR2: SEHNR and FQNEAQ (reference sequence). Trimming took off 5 bases at V and 1 base at J, with 7 bases between the two ends. The CDR3 loop spans 13 amino acids. CDR3 DNA: TGTGCCAGCAGCCAAGGGGGCACAGATACGCAGTATTTT. Translated, it gives CASSQGGTDTQYF.